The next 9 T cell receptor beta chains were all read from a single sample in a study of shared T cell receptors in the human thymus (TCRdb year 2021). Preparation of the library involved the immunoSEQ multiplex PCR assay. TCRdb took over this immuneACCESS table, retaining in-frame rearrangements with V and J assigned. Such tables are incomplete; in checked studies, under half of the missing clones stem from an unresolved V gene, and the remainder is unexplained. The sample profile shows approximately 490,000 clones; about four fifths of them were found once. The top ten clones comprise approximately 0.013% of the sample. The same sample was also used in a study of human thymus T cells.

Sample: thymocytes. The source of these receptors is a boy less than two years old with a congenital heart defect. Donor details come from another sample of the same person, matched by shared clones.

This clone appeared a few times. The CDR3 region has the DNA TGTGCCAGCAGCCAAGGTTCGCCAGGGAGGCCAACTAATGAAAAACTGTTTTTT. Protein sequence: CASSQGSPGRPTNEKLFF. The V and J genes are TRBV4-2 and TRBJ1-4; a weak D match, TRBD1 (5 bases). There are 18 residues in the CDR3. Trimming stripped 1 base from V and 0 bases from J, with 15 bases between. Germline-derived CDR1 and CDR2 are LGHNA and YNFKEQ.

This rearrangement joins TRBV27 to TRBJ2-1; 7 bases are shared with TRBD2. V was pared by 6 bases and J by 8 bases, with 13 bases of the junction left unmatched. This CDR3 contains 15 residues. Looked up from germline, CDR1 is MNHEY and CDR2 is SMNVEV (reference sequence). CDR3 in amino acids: CASSPRTGEGHEQFF. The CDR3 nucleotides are TGTGCCAGCAGCCCCAGGACTGGGGAGGGTCATGAGCAGTTCTTC.

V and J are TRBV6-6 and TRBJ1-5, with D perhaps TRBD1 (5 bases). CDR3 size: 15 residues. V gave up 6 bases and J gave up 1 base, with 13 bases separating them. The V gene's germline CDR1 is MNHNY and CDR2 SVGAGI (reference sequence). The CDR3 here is CASRDVQASNQPQHF. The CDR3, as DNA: TGTGCCAGCAGGGACGTACAGGCCAGCAATCAGCCCCAGCATTTT.

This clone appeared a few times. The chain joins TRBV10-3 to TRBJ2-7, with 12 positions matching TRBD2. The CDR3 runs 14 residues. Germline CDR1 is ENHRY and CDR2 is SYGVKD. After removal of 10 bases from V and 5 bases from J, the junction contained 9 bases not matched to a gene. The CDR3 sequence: CATLPGLAGHEQYF. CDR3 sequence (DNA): TGTGCCACTCTACCCGGACTAGCGGGACACGAGCAGTACTTC.

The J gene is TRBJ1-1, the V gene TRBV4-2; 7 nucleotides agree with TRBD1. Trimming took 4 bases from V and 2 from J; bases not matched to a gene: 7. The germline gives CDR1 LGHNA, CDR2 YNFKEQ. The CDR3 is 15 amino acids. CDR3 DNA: TGTGCCAGCAGCCCTGGGACAGTGCTTAACACTGAAGCTTTCTTT. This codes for CASSPGTVLNTEAFF.

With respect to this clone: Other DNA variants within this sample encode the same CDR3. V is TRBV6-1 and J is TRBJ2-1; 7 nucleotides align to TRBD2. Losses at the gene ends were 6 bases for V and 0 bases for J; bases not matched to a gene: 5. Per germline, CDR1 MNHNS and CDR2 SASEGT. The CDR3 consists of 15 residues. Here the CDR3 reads CASRAGGSSYNEQFF. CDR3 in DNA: TGTGCCAGCAGGGCGGGCGGGAGCTCCTACAATGAGCAGTTCTTC.

This chain's CDR3 is CATSRVRDRDNEQFF. The CDR3 nucleotides read TGTGCCACCAGCAGAGTCCGGGACAGGGACAATGAGCAGTTCTTC. The rearrangement uses TRBV15 and TRBJ2-1; the match to TRBD1 covers 9 bases. Unmatched junction bases numbered 3, after V lost 1 base and J lost 5 bases. Germline loops: CDR1 LNHNV, CDR2 YYDKDF (reference sequence). There are 15 residues in the CDR3.

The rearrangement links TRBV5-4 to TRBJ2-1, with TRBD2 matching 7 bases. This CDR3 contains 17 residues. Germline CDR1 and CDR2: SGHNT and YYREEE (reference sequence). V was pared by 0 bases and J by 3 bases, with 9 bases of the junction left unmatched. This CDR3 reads CASSLERGPGGYNEQFF. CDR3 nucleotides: TGTGCCAGCAGCTTGGAGCGGGGCCCGGGAGGCTACAATGAGCAGTTCTTC.

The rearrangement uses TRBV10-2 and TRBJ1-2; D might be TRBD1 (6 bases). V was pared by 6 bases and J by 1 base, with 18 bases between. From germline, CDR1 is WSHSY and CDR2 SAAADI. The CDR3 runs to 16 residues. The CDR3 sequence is CASRGKQGESNYGYTF. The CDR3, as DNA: TGCGCCAGCAGGGGAAAACAGGGTGAGAGTAACTATGGCTACACCTTC.